This T cell receptor (beta chain) is from a study of blood T cell repertoires in COVID-19. Study-level background: In each case, the material was cDNA or gDNA derived from T cells, B-cell-depleted T cells, or PBMCs.

CDR3 length: 15 residues. Germline V gene data show CDR1 as SEHNR and CDR2 as FQNEAQ (reference sequence). V shed 5 bases, J shed 5 bases, and the junction held 10 bases outside the gene matches. In the source study's methods: It was from reference gene primer amplification that nucleated cell counts were estimated. The protocol was immunoSEQ multiplex PCR, while the TCRdb copy is restricted to in-frame clones and leaves out a portion. That table furnishes V, J and clone size, whereas the DNA furnished D and trimming. Seen here are approximately 480,000 clones, about 91% observed once, and the top ten hold about 1%.

The V and J genes are TRBV7-9 and TRBJ2-7; 9 positions match TRBD1. This TCR was recovered from a man younger than 35 with COVID-19, enrolled during active disease. Source material: peripheral blood. CDR3 protein: CASSLRDRATHEQYF. The CDR3 DNA follows: TGTGCCAGCAGCCTCCGGGACAGGGCTACCCACGAGCAGTACTTC.